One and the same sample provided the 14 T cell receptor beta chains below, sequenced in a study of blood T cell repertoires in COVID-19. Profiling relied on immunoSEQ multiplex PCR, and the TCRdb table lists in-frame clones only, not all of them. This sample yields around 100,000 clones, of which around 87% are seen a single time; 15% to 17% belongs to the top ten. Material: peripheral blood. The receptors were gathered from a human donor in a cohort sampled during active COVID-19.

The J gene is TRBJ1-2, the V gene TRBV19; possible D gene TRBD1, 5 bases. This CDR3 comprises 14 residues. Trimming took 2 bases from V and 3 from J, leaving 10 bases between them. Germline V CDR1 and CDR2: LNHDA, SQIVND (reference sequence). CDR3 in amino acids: CASSIRQGDYGYTF. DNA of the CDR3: TGTGCCAGTAGTATACGGCAGGGTGACTATGGCTACACCTTC.

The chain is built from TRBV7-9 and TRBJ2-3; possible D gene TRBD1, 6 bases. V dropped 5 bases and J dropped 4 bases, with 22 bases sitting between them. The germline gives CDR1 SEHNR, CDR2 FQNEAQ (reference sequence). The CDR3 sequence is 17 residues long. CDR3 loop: CASSARTDSISPDTQYF. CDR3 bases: TGTGCCAGCAGCGCCCGGACAGATTCCATAAGTCCAGATACGCAGTATTTT.

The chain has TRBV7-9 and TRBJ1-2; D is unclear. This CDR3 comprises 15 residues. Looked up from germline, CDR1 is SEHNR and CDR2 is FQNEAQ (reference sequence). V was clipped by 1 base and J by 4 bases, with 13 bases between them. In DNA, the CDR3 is TGTGCCAGCAGCTTAGGAGACTCCCTCCCCTATGGCTACACCTTC. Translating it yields CASSLGDSLPYGYTF.

This CDR3 reads CASSRTGLNTEAFF. The CDR3 DNA follows: TGTGCCAGCAGCCGGACAGGGCTGAACACTGAAGCTTTCTTT. The rearrangement uses TRBV6-2 or TRBV6-3 and TRBJ1-1; 8 bases fit TRBD1. Germline V gives CDR1 MNHEY, CDR2 SVGEGT. After removal of 6 bases from V and 0 bases from J, the junction contained 3 bases not matched to a gene. This CDR3 has 14 residues.

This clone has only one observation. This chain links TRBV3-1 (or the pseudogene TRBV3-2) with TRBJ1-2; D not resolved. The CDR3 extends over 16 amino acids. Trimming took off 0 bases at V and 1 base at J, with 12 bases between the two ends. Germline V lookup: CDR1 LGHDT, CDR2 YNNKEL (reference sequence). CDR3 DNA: TGTGCCAGCAGCCAAGATCTGGCACCGATTAACTATGGCTACACCTTC. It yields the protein CASSQDLAPINYGYTF.

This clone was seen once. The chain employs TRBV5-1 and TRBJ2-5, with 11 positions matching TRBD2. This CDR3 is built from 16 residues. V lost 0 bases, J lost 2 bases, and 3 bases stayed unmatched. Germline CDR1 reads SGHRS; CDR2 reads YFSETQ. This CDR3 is CASSLGGLAAQETQYF. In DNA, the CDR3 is TGCGCCAGCAGCTTGGGGGGACTAGCGGCTCAAGAGACCCAGTACTTC.

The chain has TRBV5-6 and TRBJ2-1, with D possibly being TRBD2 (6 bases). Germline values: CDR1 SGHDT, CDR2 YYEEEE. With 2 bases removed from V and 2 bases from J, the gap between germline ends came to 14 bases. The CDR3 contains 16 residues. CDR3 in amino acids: CASSLGLLATYNEQFF. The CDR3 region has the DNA TGTGCCAGCAGCTTAGGTCTACTAGCAACCTACAATGAGCAGTTCTTC.

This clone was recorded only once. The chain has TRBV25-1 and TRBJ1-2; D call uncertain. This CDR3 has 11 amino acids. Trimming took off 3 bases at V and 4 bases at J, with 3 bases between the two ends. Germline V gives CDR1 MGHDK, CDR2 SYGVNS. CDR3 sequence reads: CASSDGYGYTF. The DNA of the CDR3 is TGTGCCAGCAGTGACGGCTATGGCTACACCTTC.

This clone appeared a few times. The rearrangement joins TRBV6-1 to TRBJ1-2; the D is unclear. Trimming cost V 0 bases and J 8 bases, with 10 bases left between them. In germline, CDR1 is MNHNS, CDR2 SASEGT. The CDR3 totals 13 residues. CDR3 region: CASSEAPSRGYTF. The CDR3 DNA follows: TGTGCCAGCAGTGAAGCGCCTTCGCGGGGCTACACCTTC.

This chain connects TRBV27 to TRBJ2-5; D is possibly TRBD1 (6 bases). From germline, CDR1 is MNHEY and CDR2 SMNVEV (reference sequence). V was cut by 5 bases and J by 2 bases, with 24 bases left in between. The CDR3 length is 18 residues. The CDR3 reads CASSPLQLQGLLQETQYF. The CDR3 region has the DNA TGTGCCAGCAGTCCCCTTCAGTTACAGGGCCTTTTACAAGAGACCCAGTACTTC.

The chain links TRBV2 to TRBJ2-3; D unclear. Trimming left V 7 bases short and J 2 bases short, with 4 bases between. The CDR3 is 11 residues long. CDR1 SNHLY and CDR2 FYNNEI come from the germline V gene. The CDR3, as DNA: TGTGCCAGCAAACTCACAGATACGCAGTATTTT. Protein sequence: CASKLTDTQYF.

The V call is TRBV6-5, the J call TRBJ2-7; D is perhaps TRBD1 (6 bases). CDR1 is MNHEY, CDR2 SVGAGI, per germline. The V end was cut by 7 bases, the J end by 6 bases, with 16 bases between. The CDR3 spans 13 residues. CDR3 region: CASKWGQIGEQYF. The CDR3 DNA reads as TGTGCCAGCAAATGGGGACAAATCGGCGAGCAGTACTTC.

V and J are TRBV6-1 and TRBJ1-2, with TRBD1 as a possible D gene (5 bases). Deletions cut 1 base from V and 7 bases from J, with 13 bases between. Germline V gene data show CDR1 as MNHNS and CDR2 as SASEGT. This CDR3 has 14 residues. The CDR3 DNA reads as TGTGCCAGCAGTGAAGTAACGGGGGGTCGTGGCTACACCTTC. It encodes CASSEVTGGRGYTF.

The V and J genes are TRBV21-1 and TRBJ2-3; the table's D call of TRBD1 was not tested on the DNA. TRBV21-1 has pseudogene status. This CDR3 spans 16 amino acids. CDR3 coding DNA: TGTGCCAGCAGCAAAGTTGCAGGGTTGGACACAGATACGCAGTATTTT. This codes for CASSKVAGLDTDTQYF.